This entry features one TCR beta chain sequence. Its antigen is unidentified. J lost 3 bases, V lost 6 bases, and 12 bases had no gene match. Germline CDR1 and CDR2: MDHEN and SYDVKM. The CDR3 extends over 17 amino acids. The source of the sample is a study of OX40 agonist ivuxolimab in advanced cancers. About the research overall: Six ivuxolimab dose levels, 0.01 to 10 mg/kg, were given intravenously every 2 weeks.

General study findings and limits: Mean expanded clone counts were higher in CD8+ than CD4+ T cells. Low normalized T-cell clonal expansion also characterized some of the nonresponders.

Produced via immunoSEQ multiplex PCR; TCRdb's table is partial and in-frame only. This sample yields 95,000 to 100,000 clones, of which 85% to 95% are seen a single time; about 0.24% belongs to the top ten. The V and J genes are TRBV28 and TRBJ2-3; 10 bases map to TRBD1. This receptor was obtained from an adult with an advanced solid tumor such as melanoma, head and neck, liver or kidney cancer. The material was CD4+ or CD8+ T cells sorted from blood, obtained in a trial of the OX40 agonist ivuxolimab. The CDR3 spells CASSDRDRGRGTDTQYF. Here the CDR3 DNA reads TGTGCCAGCAGCGACCGGGACAGGGGTCGGGGGACAGATACGCAGTATTTT.